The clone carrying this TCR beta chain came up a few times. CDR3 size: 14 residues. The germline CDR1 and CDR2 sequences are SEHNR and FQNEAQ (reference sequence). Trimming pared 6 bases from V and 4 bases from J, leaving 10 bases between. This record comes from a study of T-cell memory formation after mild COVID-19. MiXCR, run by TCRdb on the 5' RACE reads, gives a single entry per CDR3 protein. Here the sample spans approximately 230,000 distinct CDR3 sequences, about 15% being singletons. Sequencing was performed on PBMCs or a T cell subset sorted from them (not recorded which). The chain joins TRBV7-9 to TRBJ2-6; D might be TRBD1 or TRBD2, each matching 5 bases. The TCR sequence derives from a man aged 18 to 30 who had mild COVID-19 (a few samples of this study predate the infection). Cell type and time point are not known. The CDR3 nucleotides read TGTGCCAGCAGGAGGGGTGCCGGGGCCAACGTCCTGACTTTC. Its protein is CASRRGAGANVLTF.